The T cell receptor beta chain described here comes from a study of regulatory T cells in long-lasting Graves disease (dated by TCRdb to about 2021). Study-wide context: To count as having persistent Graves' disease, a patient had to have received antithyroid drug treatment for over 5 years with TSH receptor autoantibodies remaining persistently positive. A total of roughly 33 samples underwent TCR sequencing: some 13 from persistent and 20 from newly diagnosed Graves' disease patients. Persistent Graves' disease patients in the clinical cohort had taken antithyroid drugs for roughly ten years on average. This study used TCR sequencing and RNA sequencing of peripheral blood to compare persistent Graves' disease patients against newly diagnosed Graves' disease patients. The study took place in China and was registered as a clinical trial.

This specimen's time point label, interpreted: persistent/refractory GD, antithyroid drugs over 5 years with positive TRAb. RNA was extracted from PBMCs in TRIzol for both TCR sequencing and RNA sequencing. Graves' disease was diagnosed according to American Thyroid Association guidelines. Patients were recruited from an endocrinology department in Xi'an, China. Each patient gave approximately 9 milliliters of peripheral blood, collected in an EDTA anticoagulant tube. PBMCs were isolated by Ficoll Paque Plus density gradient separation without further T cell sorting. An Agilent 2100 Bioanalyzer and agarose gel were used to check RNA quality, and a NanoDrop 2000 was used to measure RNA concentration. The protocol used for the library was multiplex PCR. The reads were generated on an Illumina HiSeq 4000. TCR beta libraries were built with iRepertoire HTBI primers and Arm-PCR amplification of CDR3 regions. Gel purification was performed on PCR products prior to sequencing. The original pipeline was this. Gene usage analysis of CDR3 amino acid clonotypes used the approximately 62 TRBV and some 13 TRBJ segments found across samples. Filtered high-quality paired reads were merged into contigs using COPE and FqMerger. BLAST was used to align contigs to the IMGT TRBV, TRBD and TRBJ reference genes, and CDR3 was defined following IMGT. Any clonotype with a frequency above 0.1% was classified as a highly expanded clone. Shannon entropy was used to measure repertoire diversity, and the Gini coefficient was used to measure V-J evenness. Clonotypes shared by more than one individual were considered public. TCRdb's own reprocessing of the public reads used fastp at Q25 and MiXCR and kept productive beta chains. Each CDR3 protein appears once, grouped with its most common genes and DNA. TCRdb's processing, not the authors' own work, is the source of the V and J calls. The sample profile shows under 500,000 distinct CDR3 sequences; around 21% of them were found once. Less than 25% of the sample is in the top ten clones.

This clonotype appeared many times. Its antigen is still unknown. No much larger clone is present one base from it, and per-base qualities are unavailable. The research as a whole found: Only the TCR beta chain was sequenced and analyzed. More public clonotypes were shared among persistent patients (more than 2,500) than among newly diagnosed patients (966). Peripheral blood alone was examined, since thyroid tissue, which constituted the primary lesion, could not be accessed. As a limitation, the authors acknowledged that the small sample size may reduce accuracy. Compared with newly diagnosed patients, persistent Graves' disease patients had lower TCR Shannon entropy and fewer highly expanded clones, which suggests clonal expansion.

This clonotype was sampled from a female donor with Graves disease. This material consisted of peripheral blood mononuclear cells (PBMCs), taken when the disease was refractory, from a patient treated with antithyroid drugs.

The DNA sequence is TGTGCCAGTCGCCGGGACAGGGAGAATCAGCCCCAGCATTTT. Its translation is CASRRDRENQPQHF. The chain uses TRBV2 and TRBJ1-5, with TRBD1 matching 9 junction bases. The CDR3 runs 14 amino acids, cysteine and phenylalanine included. Only the CDR3 region is kept as DNA, spanning 42 bases read in frame from base 1. Relative to germline, V is missing 9 bases and J is missing 4 bases, with 7 bases of the junction outside any gene match. The germline V gene specifies SNHLY as CDR1 and FYNNEI as CDR2.